The 8 T cell receptor beta chains listed next were all sequenced from one sample in a study of T cells after yellow fever vaccination. A single record per CDR3 protein comes from TCRdb applying MiXCR to the 5' RACE reads. The sample lists hundreds of thousands of distinct CDR3 sequences, roughly 20% occurring once. This specimen consisted of PBMCs, obtained before the yellow fever booster vaccination. Every receptor here comes from a man in his late teens or twenties who received the YFV17D yellow fever vaccine.

In this sample, this clonotype turned up a few times. The chain recombines TRBV20-1 with TRBJ1-6, with D tentatively TRBD1 (6 bases). The V gene lost 0 bases and the J gene lost 8 bases, with 17 bases spanning the gap. Germline lookup yields CDR1 DFQATT and CDR2 SNEGSKA (reference sequence). This CDR3 comprises 16 residues. CDR3 amino acids: CSARDRTRGWDSPLHF. The DNA of the CDR3 is TGCAGTGCTAGAGATCGTACAAGGGGGTGGGATTCACCCCTCCACTTT.

This clonotype appeared a few times. This chain joins TRBV12-3 or TRBV12-4 and TRBJ2-1, with TRBD1 matching over 10 bases. This CDR3 is 15 amino acids long. V lost 1 base to trimming and J lost 8 bases; unmatched junction nucleotides: 5. CDR3 protein: CASSLVGTGDDEQFF. DNA of the CDR3: TGTGCCAGCAGTTTAGTAGGGACAGGGGACGATGAGCAGTTCTTC.

This rearrangement joins TRBV10-3 to TRBJ2-5; TRBD2 agrees at 16 bases. Trimming removed 4 bases from V and 1 base from J; junction bases left unmatched: 3. Per the germline V gene, CDR1 is ENHRY and CDR2 is SYGVKD. The CDR3 loop spans 17 amino acids. The CDR3 sequence is CAISAGLAGGVQETQYF. In DNA, the CDR3 is TGTGCCATCAGTGCGGGACTAGCGGGGGGGGTCCAAGAGACCCAGTACTTC.

This clonotype was recorded a few times. V is TRBV12-3 or TRBV12-4 and J is TRBJ2-4; 8 bases align to TRBD1. The CDR3 covers 16 residues. Germline trimming cut 3 bases from V and 0 bases from J; bases unmatched to any gene: 4. Here the CDR3 reads CASSFRQGRAKNIQYF. CDR3 DNA sequence: TGTGCCAGCAGTTTTCGACAGGGGAGAGCCAAAAACATTCAGTACTTC.

The chain couples TRBV25-1 to TRBJ2-1; 8 bases are shared with TRBD2. The CDR3 runs 14 residues. CDR1 MGHDK and CDR2 SYGVNS come from the germline V gene. V gave up 5 bases and J gave up 3 bases; unmatched junction bases: 3. The CDR3 loop reads CASSWTSSYNEQFF. The CDR3 bases are TGTGCCAGCAGTTGGACTAGCAGCTACAATGAGCAGTTCTTC.

This clonotype was counted many times. This chain uses TRBV6-2 or TRBV6-3 with TRBJ2-2, with 7 bases matching TRBD2. With V trimmed by 5 bases and J by 3 bases, 6 bases remained unmatched. Germline CDR1 is MNHEY and CDR2 is SVGEGT. The CDR3 extends over 15 amino acids. CDR3 DNA sequence: TGTGCCAGCAGTCCTGGGACTACCGACACCGGGGAGCTGTTTTTT. Translating gives CASSPGTTDTGELFF.

The rearrangement uses TRBV24-1 and TRBJ2-5; the match to TRBD1 covers 7 bases. Losses at the gene ends were 1 base for V and 3 bases for J; bases not matched to a gene: 4. From germline, CDR1 is KGHDR and CDR2 SFDVKD. The CDR3 contains 15 residues. CDR3 loop: CATSDFWQGEETQYF. The CDR3 DNA follows: TGTGCCACCAGTGATTTTTGGCAGGGGGAAGAGACCCAGTACTTC.

This clonotype came up a few times. This chain links TRBV2 with TRBJ1-1; no firm D call. Trimming stripped 0 bases from V and 4 bases from J, with 6 bases between. The CDR3 is made up of 13 amino acids. Germline V CDR1 and CDR2: SNHLY, FYNNEI. The CDR3 reads CASSEAPGTEAFF. The CDR3 bases are TGTGCCAGCAGTGAAGCCCCAGGCACTGAAGCTTTCTTT.